The 29 T cell receptor beta chains given below trace back to one sample, sequenced in a study of regulatory T cells in long-lasting Graves disease. As to time point: newly diagnosed GD, antithyroid drugs for less than 3 months. The authors made the TCR library using RNA they extracted from PBMCs. Arm-PCR of CDR3 regions and iRepertoire HTBI primers were used to build TCR beta libraries. TCRdb recomputed calls from the multiplex PCR reads with MiXCR, one row per CDR3 protein. The data show some 500,000 distinct CDR3 sequences, roughly 14% seen once. These data were also reused for a study on T cells in Graves' hyperthyroidism and ophthalmopathy.

The source material was peripheral blood mononuclear cells (PBMCs), sampled at new diagnosis, from a patient treated with antithyroid drugs. These TCRs come from a man younger than 40 with Graves disease.

The chain has TRBV27 and TRBJ2-4; no firm D call. Germline V lookup: CDR1 MNHEY, CDR2 SMNVEV (reference sequence). V was shortened by 6 bases and J by 5 bases, with 8 bases between the two germline ends. The CDR3 runs 12 residues. CDR3 nucleotide sequence: TGTGCCAGCAGAAGCAGGCAAAACATTCAGTACTTC. As protein: CASRSRQNIQYF.

The genes are TRBV18 and TRBJ1-2, with D hard to call. Germline V lookup: CDR1 KGHSH, CDR2 LQKENI. The ends were cut back, 2 bases at V and 1 base at J, with 11 bases in the middle. The CDR3 runs 15 residues. The DNA of the CDR3 is TGTGCCAGCTCACCAACGGGGATACTTAACTATGGCTACACCTTC. This translates into CASSPTGILNYGYTF. Based on the CDR3 plus reference TRBV18 and TRBJ1-2, the full variable domain is NAGVMQNPRHLVRRRGQEARLRCSPMKGHSHVYWYRQLPEEGLKFMVYLQKENIIDESGMPKERFSAEFPKEGPSILRIQQVVRGDSAAYFCASSPTGILNYGYTFGSGTRLTVV.

The sample holds many counts of this clonotype. This chain uses TRBV11-3 with TRBJ2-1, with 9 bases that match TRBD2. The ends lost 5 bases at V and 5 bases at J; junction bases unmatched: 7. The CDR3 sequence is 15 residues long. Per the germline V gene, CDR1 is SGHNT and CDR2 is YENEEA. DNA for the CDR3: TGTGCCAGCAGCCCGCCTCTAGCGGGACACAATGAGCAGTTCTTC. Translating gives CASSPPLAGHNEQFF. The complete variable domain, with remaining parts taken from reference TRBV11-3 and TRBJ2-1, reads EAGVVQSPRYKIIEKKQPVAFWCNPISGHNTLYWYLQNLGQGPELLIRYENEEAVDDSQLPKDRFSAERLKGVDSTLKIQPAELGDSAVYLCASSPPLAGHNEQFFGPGTRLTVL.

This clonotype was picked up many times. The chain is built from TRBV20-1 and TRBJ2-1; 7 bases align to TRBD2. Germline assignment: CDR1 DFQATT and CDR2 SNEGSKA (reference sequence). The CDR3 sequence is 12 residues long. Germline trimming cut 0 bases from V and 8 bases from J; bases unmatched to any gene: 1. This CDR3 is CSAREREYEQFF. Here the CDR3 DNA reads TGCAGTGCTAGAGAGCGGGAGTATGAGCAGTTCTTC.

The chain joins TRBV6-1 to TRBJ2-1; either TRBD1 or TRBD2 may supply D (5 bases each). CDR1 is MNHNS, CDR2 SASEGT, per germline. The CDR3 totals 15 residues. The ends were cut back, 0 bases at V and 8 bases at J, with 14 bases in the middle. The CDR3 reads CASSEAGETGDEQFF. CDR3 in DNA: TGTGCCAGCAGTGAAGCGGGGGAAACCGGGGATGAGCAGTTCTTC.

The chain couples TRBV4-2 to TRBJ1-2; the D gene is possibly TRBD1 (5 bases). This CDR3 is built from 15 residues. The ends were cut back, 1 base at V and 8 bases at J, with 17 bases in the middle. Germline assignment: CDR1 LGHNA and CDR2 YNFKEQ. The CDR3 loop reads CASSQARDPTEGYTF. In DNA, the CDR3 is TGTGCCAGCAGCCAAGCCCGGGACCCTACGGAAGGCTACACCTTC.

This clonotype was counted at least ten times. The chain combines TRBV10-3 with TRBJ2-5, with 9 bases that match TRBD1. V shed 3 bases and J 3 bases; nucleotides not matched to a gene: 2. CDR3 length: 14 amino acids. From germline, CDR1 is ENHRY and CDR2 SYGVKD. CDR3 loop: CAISEGTGKETQYF. CDR3 DNA: TGTGCCATCAGTGAAGGGACAGGGAAAGAGACCCAGTACTTC.

The rearrangement uses TRBV5-8 and TRBJ2-7, with 13 bases lining up with TRBD2. V was pared by 0 bases and J by 3 bases, with 3 bases of the junction left unmatched. Per germline, CDR1 SGHTS and CDR2 YDEGEE. This CDR3 has 16 amino acids. For the CDR3, the DNA is TGTGCCAGCAGCTTGGGGACTAGCGGGAGAGTCTACGAGCAGTACTTC. Protein: CASSLGTSGRVYEQYF.

This clonotype was detected many times. The V and J genes are TRBV11-2 and TRBJ2-1, with 9 bases aligning to TRBD2. Trimming at V came to 4 bases and at J to 9 bases, leaving 4 bases not matched to a gene. This CDR3 is 13 amino acids long. Germline lookup yields CDR1 SGHAT and CDR2 FQNNGV. CDR3 DNA: TGTGCCAGCAGCTCGTCGACTAGCGGTGAGCAGTTCTTC. Its translation is CASSSSTSGEQFF.

This chain connects TRBV10-1 to TRBJ2-3, with D possibly matching TRBD2 (5 bases). The ends were cut back, 7 bases at V and 3 bases at J, with 17 bases in the middle. CDR1 is WNHNN, CDR2 SYGVQD, per germline (reference sequence). CDR3 length equals 15 residues. CDR3 DNA sequence: TGCGCCAGCAATACCGGGGATCGCGAGACAGATACGCAGTATTTT. This gives the protein CASNTGDRETDTQYF.

The J gene is TRBJ1-5, the V gene TRBV5-6; 7 nucleotides agree with TRBD1. Unmatched junction bases numbered 10, after V lost 3 bases and J lost 4 bases. Germline V gene data show CDR1 as SGHDT and CDR2 as YYEEEE. The CDR3 spans 16 residues. CDR3 in amino acids: CASSYSTGWGNQPQHF. The CDR3 DNA is TGTGCCAGCAGCTATTCGACAGGGTGGGGAAATCAGCCCCAGCATTTT.

This chain links TRBV11-2 with TRBJ2-3, with 9 bases aligning to TRBD2. Germline CDR1 SGHAT, CDR2 FQNNGV. V lost 2 bases, J lost 4 bases, and 10 bases stayed unmatched. The CDR3 is 17 amino acids. CDR3 region: CASSLIGLAGASDTQYF. CDR3 sequence (DNA): TGTGCCAGCAGCTTAATCGGCTTAGCGGGAGCGTCAGATACGCAGTATTTT.

This clonotype has a count of ten or more. This chain connects TRBV13 to TRBJ2-1; 10 bases line up with TRBD1. The germline V gene has CDR1 PRHDT and CDR2 FYEKMQ (reference sequence). Trimming at V came to 3 bases and at J to 7 bases, leaving 9 bases not matched to a gene. There are 16 residues in the CDR3. The CDR3 sequence is CASSFAGTGDVNEQFF. In nucleotides, the CDR3 is TGTGCCAGCAGCTTCGCCGGGACAGGGGATGTAAATGAGCAGTTCTTC.

This clonotype occurred many times. The genes are TRBV24-1 and TRBJ2-7; TRBD1 or TRBD2 may be the D gene (5 bases each). This CDR3 spans 16 amino acids. Between the trimmed V and J ends, which lost 0 bases and 2 bases, there was a span of 13 bases. Germline-derived CDR1 and CDR2 are KGHDR and SFDVKD. In DNA, the CDR3 is TGTGCCACCAGTGATTTGAGCCGGGACGGCACCTACGAGCAGTACTTC. Translated, it gives CATSDLSRDGTYEQYF.

This clonotype was recorded many times. V and J are TRBV9 and TRBJ2-5; no reliable D call. Per the germline V gene, CDR1 is SGDLS and CDR2 is YYNGEE. This CDR3 spans 15 amino acids. V was trimmed by 3 bases and J by 5 bases, leaving 17 bases between them. Here the CDR3 reads CASSAHFDGSETQYF. CDR3 coding DNA: TGTGCCAGCAGCGCCCACTTTGACGGCTCGGAGACCCAGTACTTC.

The chain combines TRBV4-1 with TRBJ2-7, with unresolved D. The germline gives CDR1 MGHRA, CDR2 YSYEKL. This CDR3 is 17 amino acids long. V lost 0 bases, J lost 0 bases, and 15 bases lay in between. CDR3 sequence reads: CASSQEGKGGPSYEQYF. The DNA for the CDR3 is TGCGCCAGCAGCCAAGAAGGGAAGGGCGGCCCCTCCTACGAGCAGTACTTC.

The chain has TRBV29-1 and TRBJ2-3; a weak D match, TRBD2 (6 bases). Germline assignment: CDR1 SQVTM and CDR2 ANQGSEA. This CDR3 comprises 14 residues. Deletions cut 5 bases from V and 0 bases from J, with 12 bases between. DNA of the CDR3: TGCAGCGTTAACCGGGACTCTAGCACAGATACGCAGTATTTT. It specifies CSVNRDSSTDTQYF.

The V and J genes are TRBV4-1 and TRBJ2-1, with TRBD1 identical over 7 bases. Per germline, CDR1 MGHRA and CDR2 YSYEKL. The CDR3 runs to 18 residues. V trimming: 4 bases; J trimming: 0 bases; junction bases outside the gene matches: 12. The CDR3 DNA reads as TGCGCCAGCAGCCGTTCCTCCCGGTCAGGGGGCTCCTACAATGAGCAGTTCTTC. This codes for CASSRSSRSGGSYNEQFF.

As for this clonotype: A far larger clone is one base from this, pointing to a likely read error. The chain joins TRBV20-1 to TRBJ2-7; 8 nucleotides line up with TRBD2. Unmatched junction bases numbered 14, after V lost 0 bases and J lost 7 bases. This CDR3 is built from 16 residues. In germline, CDR1 is DFQATT, CDR2 SNEGSKA (reference sequence). The DNA for the CDR3 is TGCAGTGCTAGAGAGCCCGGGACTAGTAGGGGGAATGAGCAGTACTTC. Amino acids: CSAREPGTSRGNEQYF.

This clonotype was observed a handful of times. V usage is TRBV19 and J usage is TRBJ2-2, with 9 bases aligning to TRBD2. This CDR3 is built from 14 residues. The V gene's germline CDR1 is LNHDA and CDR2 SQIVND (reference sequence). V lost 10 bases to trimming and J lost 6 bases; unmatched junction nucleotides: 9. CDR3 bases: TGTGCCACACAGGGACTAGCTTCCGCCGGGGAGCTGTTTTTT. This gives the protein CATQGLASAGELFF.

This clonotype was detected ten times or more. The chain carries TRBV20-1 and TRBJ2-5; possibly TRBD2 for D (5 bases). V was pared by 7 bases and J by 5 bases, with 17 bases between. This CDR3 is 13 amino acids long. CDR1 DFQATT and CDR2 SNEGSKA come from the germline V gene (reference sequence). The CDR3 reads CSVTDSPRETQYF. In DNA, the CDR3 is TGCAGTGTTACGGACTCTCCACGGGAGACCCAGTACTTC.

This clonotype was observed many times. This chain connects TRBV28 to TRBJ1-2; the D is unclear. Germline V gives CDR1 MDHEN, CDR2 SYDVKM. Trimming took 6 bases from V and 3 from J, leaving 14 bases between them. This CDR3 spans 14 amino acids. The CDR3 bases are TGTGCCAGCAGACCAGTGGGCAGGTACTATGGCTACACCTTC. It codes for CASRPVGRYYGYTF.

Only a few counts were recorded for this clonotype. The chain employs TRBV28 and TRBJ2-4; 10 positions match TRBD1. The CDR3 spans 13 residues. In germline, CDR1 is MDHEN, CDR2 SYDVKM. The trim removed 8 bases at V and 7 bases at J, leaving 5 bases unmatched. The CDR3 protein is CASRDRGQNIQYF. CDR3 DNA: TGTGCCAGCCGGGACAGGGGACAGAACATTCAGTACTTC.

Note on this clonotype: Being one base from a much bigger clone, this may be a read error. The rearrangement links TRBV28 to TRBJ2-7; tentatively, D is TRBD2 (6 bases). There are 14 residues in the CDR3. V lost 3 bases and J lost 6, with 15 bases in between. CDR1 is MDHEN, CDR2 SYDVKM, per germline. Here the CDR3 DNA reads TGTGCCAGCAGTTTCCCCGGGAGAGCCTGCGAGCAGTACTTC. It is translated as CASSFPGRACEQYF.

This clonotype occurred many times. The V gene is TRBV28, the J gene TRBJ2-4; the match to TRBD1 covers 10 bases. Germline V CDR1 and CDR2: MDHEN, SYDVKM. This CDR3 comprises 14 residues. Trimming removed 2 bases from V and 7 bases from J; junction bases left unmatched: 2. The CDR3 DNA is TGTGCCAGCAGTTTACCGGACAGGGGGAACATTCAGTACTTC. Translation: CASSLPDRGNIQYF. Together with reference TRBV28 and TRBJ2-4, the CDR3 gives the full variable domain: DVKVTQSSRYLVKRTGEKVFLECVQDMDHENMFWYRQDPGLGLRLIYFSYDVKMKEKGDIPEGYSVSREKKERFSLILESASTNQTSMYLCASSLPDRGNIQYFGAGTRLSVL.

This clonotype was recorded at least ten times. CDR3 residues: CSARPSPMNEQFF. CDR3 bases: TGCAGTGCTAGACCAAGCCCTATGAATGAGCAGTTCTTC. This chain links TRBV20-1 with TRBJ2-1; no reliable D call. CDR3 size: 13 residues. V lost 2 bases to trimming and J lost 7 bases, with 12 bases between them. The V gene's germline CDR1 is DFQATT and CDR2 SNEGSKA (reference sequence).

As regards this clonotype: Compared with germline, one end of the junction differs, possibly owing to a read error. The chain uses TRBV28 and TRBJ1-5; D gene unclear. There are 15 residues in the CDR3. Germline CDR1 and CDR2: MDHEN and SYDVKM. The CDR3 DNA sequence: TGTGCCAGCAGTCTTCTACATGGTAGCTATCAGCCCCAGCATTTT. The encoded protein is CASSLLHGSYQPQHF.

At least ten counts were recorded for this clonotype. This chain uses TRBV7-9 with TRBJ2-1; 12 nucleotides line up with TRBD2. This CDR3 comprises 14 residues. CDR1 and CDR2 (germline): SEHNR, FQNEAQ (reference sequence). V was clipped by 5 bases and J by 6 bases; unmatched bases: 2. CDR3 bases: TGTGCCAGCAGCCGGACTAGCGGGACCAATGAGCAGTTCTTC. Translating gives CASSRTSGTNEQFF.

This clonotype was picked up many times. V is TRBV9 and J is TRBJ1-1; D is ambiguous. The V gene's germline CDR1 is SGDLS and CDR2 YYNGEE. This CDR3 is built from 16 residues. Trimming pared 0 bases from V and 1 base from J, leaving 13 bases between. The DNA of the CDR3 is TGTGCCAGCAGCGTAGTCTCTTCGACCAGGAACACTGAAGCTTTCTTT. Translating gives CASSVVSSTRNTEAFF.